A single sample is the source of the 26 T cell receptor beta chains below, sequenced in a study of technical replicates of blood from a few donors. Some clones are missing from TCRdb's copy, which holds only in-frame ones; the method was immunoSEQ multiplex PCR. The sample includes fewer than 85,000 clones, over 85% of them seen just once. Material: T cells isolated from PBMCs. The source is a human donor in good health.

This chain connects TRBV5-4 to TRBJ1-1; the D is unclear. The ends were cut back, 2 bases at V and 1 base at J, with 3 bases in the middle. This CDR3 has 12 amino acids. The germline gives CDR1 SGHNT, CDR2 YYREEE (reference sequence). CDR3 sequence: CASSFGNTEAFF. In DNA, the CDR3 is TGTGCCAGCAGCTTCGGGAACACTGAAGCTTTCTTT.

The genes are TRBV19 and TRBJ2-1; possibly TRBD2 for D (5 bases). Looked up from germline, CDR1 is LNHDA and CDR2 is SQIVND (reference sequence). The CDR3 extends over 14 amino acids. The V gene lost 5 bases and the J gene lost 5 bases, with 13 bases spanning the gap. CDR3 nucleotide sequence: TGTGCCAGTAGTCCCAACCCCGGGAACAATGAGCAGTTCTTC. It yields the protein CASSPNPGNNEQFF.

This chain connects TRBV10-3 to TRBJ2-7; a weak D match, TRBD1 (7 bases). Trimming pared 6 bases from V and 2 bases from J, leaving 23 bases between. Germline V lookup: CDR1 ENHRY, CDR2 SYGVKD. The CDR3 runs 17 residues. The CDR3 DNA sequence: TGTGCCATCAGGAAGACAGGGATGGAGGGAGCGACCTACGAGCAGTACTTC. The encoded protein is CAIRKTGMEGATYEQYF.

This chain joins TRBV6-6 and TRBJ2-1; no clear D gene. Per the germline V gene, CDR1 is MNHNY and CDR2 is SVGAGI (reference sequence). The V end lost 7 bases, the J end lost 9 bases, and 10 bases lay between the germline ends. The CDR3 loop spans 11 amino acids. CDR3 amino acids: CASTNVGEQFF. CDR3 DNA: TGTGCCAGCACTAACGTCGGTGAGCAGTTCTTC.

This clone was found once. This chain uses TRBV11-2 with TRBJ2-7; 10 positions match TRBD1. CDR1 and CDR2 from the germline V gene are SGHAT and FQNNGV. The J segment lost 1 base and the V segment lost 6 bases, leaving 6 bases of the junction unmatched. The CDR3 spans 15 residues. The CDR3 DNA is TGTGCCAGCAGGCTGGGACAGGGGCCTTCCTACGAGCAGTACTTC. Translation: CASRLGQGPSYEQYF.

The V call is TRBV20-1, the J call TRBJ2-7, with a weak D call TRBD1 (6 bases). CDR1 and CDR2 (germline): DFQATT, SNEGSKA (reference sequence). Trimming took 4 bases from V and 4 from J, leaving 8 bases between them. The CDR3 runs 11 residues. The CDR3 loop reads CSANREYEQYF. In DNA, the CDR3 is TGCAGTGCTAACAGGGAATACGAGCAGTACTTC.

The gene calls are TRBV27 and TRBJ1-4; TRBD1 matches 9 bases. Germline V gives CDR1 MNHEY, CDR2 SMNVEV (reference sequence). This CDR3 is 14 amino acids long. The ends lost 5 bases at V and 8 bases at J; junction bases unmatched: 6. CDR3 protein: CASSIGQGREKLFF. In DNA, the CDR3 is TGTGCCAGCAGTATTGGACAGGGGCGGGAAAAACTGTTTTTT.

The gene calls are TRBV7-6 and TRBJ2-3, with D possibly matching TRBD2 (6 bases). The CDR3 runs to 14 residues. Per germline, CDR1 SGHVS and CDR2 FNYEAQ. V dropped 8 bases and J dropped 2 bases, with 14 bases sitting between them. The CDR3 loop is CASGRDWATDTQYF. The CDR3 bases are TGTGCCAGCGGGCGGGACTGGGCCACAGATACGCAGTATTTT.

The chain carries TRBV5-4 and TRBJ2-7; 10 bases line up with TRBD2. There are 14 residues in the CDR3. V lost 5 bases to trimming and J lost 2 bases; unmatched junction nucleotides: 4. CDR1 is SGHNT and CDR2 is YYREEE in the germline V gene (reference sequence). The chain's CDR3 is CASSRTSGAYEQYF. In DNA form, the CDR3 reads TGTGCCAGCAGTAGGACTAGCGGTGCCTACGAGCAGTACTTC. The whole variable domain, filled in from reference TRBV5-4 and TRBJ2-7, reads ETGVTQSPTHLIKTRGQQVTLRCSSQSGHNTVSWYQQALGQGPQFIFQYYREEENGRGNFPPRFSGLQFPNYSSELNVNALELDDSALYLCASSRTSGAYEQYFGPGTRLTVT.

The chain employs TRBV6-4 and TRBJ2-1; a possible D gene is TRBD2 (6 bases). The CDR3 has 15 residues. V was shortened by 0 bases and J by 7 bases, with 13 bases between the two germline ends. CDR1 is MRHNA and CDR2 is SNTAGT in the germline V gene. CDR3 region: CASSDSAGQGNEQFF. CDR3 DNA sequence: TGTGCCAGCAGTGACTCGGCGGGGCAGGGTAATGAGCAGTTCTTC.

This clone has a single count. The CDR3 coding sequence is TGTGCCAGTAGACCGAATACGGGACTAGCGGGCACAGATACGCAGTATTTT. Translation: CASRPNTGLAGTDTQYF. The chain couples TRBV19 to TRBJ2-3, with TRBD2 identical over 11 bases. The CDR3 covers 17 residues. Germline V gene lookup returns CDR1 LNHDA and CDR2 SQIVND (reference sequence). After removal of 6 bases from V and 1 base from J, the junction contained 9 bases not matched to a gene. Full variable domain (rest looked up from reference TRBV19 and TRBJ2-3): DGGITQSPKYLFRKEGQNVTLSCEQNLNHDAMYWYRQDPGQGLRLIYYSQIVNDFQKGDIAEGYSVSREKKESFPLTVTSAQKNPTAFYLCASRPNTGLAGTDTQYFGPGTRLTVL.

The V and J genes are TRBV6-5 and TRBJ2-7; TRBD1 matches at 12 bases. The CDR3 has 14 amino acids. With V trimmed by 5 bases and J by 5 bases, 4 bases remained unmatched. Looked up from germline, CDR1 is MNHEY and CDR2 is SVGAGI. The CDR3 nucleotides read TGTGCCAGCAGTCTGGGACAGGGGGCCCACGAGCAGTACTTC. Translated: CASSLGQGAHEQYF.

Here the CDR3 reads CASSVRERYNEQFF. Written as DNA, the CDR3 is TGTGCCAGTAGTGTACGGGAGCGGTACAATGAGCAGTTCTTC. The V and J genes are TRBV19 and TRBJ2-1, with D possibly matching TRBD2 (6 bases). The CDR3 covers 14 residues. In germline, CDR1 is LNHDA, CDR2 SQIVND (reference sequence). V was pared by 5 bases and J by 4 bases, with 12 bases between.

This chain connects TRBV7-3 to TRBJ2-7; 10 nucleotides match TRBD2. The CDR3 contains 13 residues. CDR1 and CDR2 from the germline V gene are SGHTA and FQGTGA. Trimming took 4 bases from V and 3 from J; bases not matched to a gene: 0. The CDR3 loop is CASSSSGSYEQYF. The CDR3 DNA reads TGTGCCAGCAGCTCTAGCGGGAGCTACGAGCAGTACTTC.

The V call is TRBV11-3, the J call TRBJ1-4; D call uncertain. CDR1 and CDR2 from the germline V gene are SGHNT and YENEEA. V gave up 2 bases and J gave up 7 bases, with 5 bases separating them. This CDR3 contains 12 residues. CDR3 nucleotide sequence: TGTGCCAGCAGCTTAAATCGTGAAAAACTGTTTTTT. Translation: CASSLNREKLFF.

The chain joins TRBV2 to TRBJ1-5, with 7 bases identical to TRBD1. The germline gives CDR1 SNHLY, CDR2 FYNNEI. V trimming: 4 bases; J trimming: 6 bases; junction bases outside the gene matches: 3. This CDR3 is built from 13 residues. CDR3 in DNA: TGTGCCAGCAGTGGACAGGGAGGTCAGCCCCAGCATTTT. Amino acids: CASSGQGGQPQHF.

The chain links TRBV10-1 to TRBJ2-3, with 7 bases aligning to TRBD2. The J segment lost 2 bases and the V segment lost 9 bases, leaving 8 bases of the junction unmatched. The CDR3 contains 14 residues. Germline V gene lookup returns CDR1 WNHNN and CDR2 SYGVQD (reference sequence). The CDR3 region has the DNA TGCGCCAGTTCCCCCGGGAGGATCACAGATACGCAGTATTTT. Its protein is CASSPGRITDTQYF.

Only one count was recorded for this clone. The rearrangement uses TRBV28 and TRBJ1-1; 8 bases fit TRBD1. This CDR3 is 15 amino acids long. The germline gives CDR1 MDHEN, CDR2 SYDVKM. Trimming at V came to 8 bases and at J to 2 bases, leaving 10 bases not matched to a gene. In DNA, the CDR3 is TGTGCCAGCGCGACAGGGGCGAAGGCTAACACTGAAGCTTTCTTT. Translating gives CASATGAKANTEAFF.

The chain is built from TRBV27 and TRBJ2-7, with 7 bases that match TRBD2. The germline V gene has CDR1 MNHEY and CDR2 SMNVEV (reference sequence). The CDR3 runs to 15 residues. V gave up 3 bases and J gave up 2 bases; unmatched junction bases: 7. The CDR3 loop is CASSLGREVPYEQYF. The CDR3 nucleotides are TGTGCCAGCAGTTTGGGTCGGGAGGTCCCCTACGAGCAGTACTTC.

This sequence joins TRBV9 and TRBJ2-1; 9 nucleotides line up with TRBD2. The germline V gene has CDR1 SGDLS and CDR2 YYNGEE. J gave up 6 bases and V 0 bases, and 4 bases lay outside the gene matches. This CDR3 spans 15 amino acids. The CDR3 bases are TGTGCCAGCAGCGTAGTAGGTAGCGGGAGCAATGAGCAGTTCTTC. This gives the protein CASSVVGSGSNEQFF.

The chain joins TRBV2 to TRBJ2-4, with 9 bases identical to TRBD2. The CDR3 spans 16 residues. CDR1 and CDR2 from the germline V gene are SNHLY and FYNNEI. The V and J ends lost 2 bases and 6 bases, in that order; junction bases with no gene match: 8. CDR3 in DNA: TGTGCCAGCAGTGAAAGGGGCGGGAGGGCAGGAAACATTCAGTACTTC. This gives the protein CASSERGGRAGNIQYF.

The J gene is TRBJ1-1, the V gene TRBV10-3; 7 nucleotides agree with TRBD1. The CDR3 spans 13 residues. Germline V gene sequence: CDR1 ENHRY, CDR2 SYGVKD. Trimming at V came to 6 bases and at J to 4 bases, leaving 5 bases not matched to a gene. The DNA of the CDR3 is TGTGCCATCAGCTCCAGGGGGAGCACTGAAGCTTTCTTT. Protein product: CAISSRGSTEAFF.

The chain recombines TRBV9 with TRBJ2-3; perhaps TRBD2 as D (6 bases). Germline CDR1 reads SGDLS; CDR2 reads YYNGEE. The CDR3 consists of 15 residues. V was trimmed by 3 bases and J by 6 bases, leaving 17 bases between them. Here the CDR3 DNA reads TGTGCCAGCAGCGCATTGGGGGGAGTTGGGGATACGCAGTATTTT. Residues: CASSALGGVGDTQYF.

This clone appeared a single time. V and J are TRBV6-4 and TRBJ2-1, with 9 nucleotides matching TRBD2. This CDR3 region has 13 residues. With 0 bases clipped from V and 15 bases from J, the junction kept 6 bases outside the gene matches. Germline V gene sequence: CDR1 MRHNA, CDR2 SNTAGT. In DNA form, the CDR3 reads TGTGCCAGCAGTGACTCCCTGACTAGCGGACGGTTCTTC. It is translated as CASSDSLTSGRFF.

As DNA, the CDR3 is TGTGCCTGGATAATGCACGGGGGGACCTACGAGCAGTACTTC. Residues: CAWIMHGGTYEQYF. The chain combines TRBV30 with TRBJ2-7; TRBD2 matches 7 bases. Germline CDR1 reads GTSNPN; CDR2 reads SVGIG (reference sequence). The ends lost 4 bases at V and 2 bases at J; junction bases unmatched: 8. The CDR3 covers 14 residues.

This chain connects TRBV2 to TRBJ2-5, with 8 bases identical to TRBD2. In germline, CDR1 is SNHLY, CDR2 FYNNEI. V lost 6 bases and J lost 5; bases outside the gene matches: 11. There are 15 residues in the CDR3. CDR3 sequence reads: CASREAGGFGETQYF. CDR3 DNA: TGTGCCAGCAGAGAGGCGGGAGGTTTTGGGGAGACCCAGTACTTC.